The T cell receptor beta chain under discussion was sequenced for a study of blood T cell repertoires in COVID-19. This CDR3 comprises 15 residues. J gave up 4 bases and V 4 bases, and 8 bases lay outside the gene matches. Germline CDR1 reads LGHDT; CDR2 reads YNNKEL (reference sequence). Profiling relied on immunoSEQ multiplex PCR, and the TCRdb table lists in-frame clones only, not all of them. The sample has roughly 300,000 clones, roughly 92% seen once. Seattle participants joined during active infection and were tracked over time. Source material: peripheral blood. J is TRBJ2-3 and V is TRBV3-1 (or the pseudogene TRBV3-2); 7 nucleotides agree with TRBD2. The clonotype was recovered from a woman aged 30 to 39 with COVID-19, enrolled during active disease. CDR3 sequence: CASSLGRLASDTQYF. The CDR3 DNA reads as TGTGCCAGCAGCCTAGGTAGACTAGCTTCAGATACGCAGTATTTT.